These 32 T cell receptor beta chains were all obtained from the same sample, sequenced in a study of T cell repertoires in cytomegalovirus infection. Antigens of these TCRs are unknown. TCRdb redid the calling of the reads with MiXCR, one entry per CDR3 protein. The sample holds 250,000 to 400,000 distinct CDR3 sequences; 25% are singletons and the top ten take 13%. Sequences were derived from cultured PBMCs, sampled from culture after CMV antigen stimulation. The receptors were sampled from a human donor in good health (CMV status not recorded). Some clones in this sample may be carry-over from other donors' samples.

This clonotype was detected a few times. The V gene is TRBV11-2, the J gene TRBJ2-7, with a weak D call TRBD1 (5 bases). The V gene's germline CDR1 is SGHAT and CDR2 FQNNGV. V lost 6 bases and J lost 3, with 15 bases in between. There are 14 residues in the CDR3. CDR3 DNA sequence: TGTGCCAGCAGTCAATCAGGGAAGCTCTACGAGCAGTACGTC. This sequence encodes CASSQSGKLYEQYV.

In DNA, the CDR3 is TGCAGTGCCTCCGACAGAGCCTCTGGAAACACCATATATTTT. Its protein product is CSASDRASGNTIYF. This chain links TRBV20-1 with TRBJ1-3; tentatively, D is TRBD1 (5 bases). Germline V CDR1 and CDR2: DFQATT, SNEGSKA (reference sequence). Trimming shortened V by 6 bases and J by 0 bases, and 12 bases separated the two germline ends. The CDR3 consists of 14 residues.

This clonotype was found a few times. V is TRBV12-3 or TRBV12-4 and J is TRBJ2-2; 10 bases are a match to TRBD2. The CDR3 sequence is 17 residues long. V shed 6 bases and J 8 bases; nucleotides not matched to a gene: 15. Here the CDR3 DNA reads TGTGCCAGCAGCCTCAATTTAGCGGGAGGATTAGCGGGGGAGCTGTTTTTT. As protein: CASSLNLAGGLAGELFF.

This clonotype was seen ten or more times. The chain couples TRBV7-8 to TRBJ1-3; D is uncertain. V lost 2 bases to trimming and J lost 0 bases, with 11 bases between them. This CDR3 spans 16 amino acids. Germline CDR1 is SGHVS and CDR2 is FQNEAQ. CDR3 sequence reads: CASSLLGMSSGNTIYF. CDR3 DNA sequence: TGTGCCAGCAGCTTATTGGGGATGAGCTCTGGAAACACCATATATTTT.

This clonotype was counted only a few times. The chain uses TRBV5-4 and TRBJ1-2; no clear D. Looked up from germline, CDR1 is SGHNT and CDR2 is YYREEE (reference sequence). V was clipped by 4 bases and J by 0 bases, with 10 bases between them. The CDR3 runs to 14 residues. CDR3 protein: CASSALAANYGYTF. As DNA, the CDR3 is TGTGCCAGCAGCGCGTTAGCGGCTAACTATGGCTACACCTTC.

The sample holds a few counts of this clonotype. V is TRBV12-5 and J is TRBJ2-5, with D tentatively TRBD1 (5 bases). The CDR3 has 13 amino acids. CDR1 is LGHNT, CDR2 FRNRAP, per germline. The germline V and J ends were trimmed by 9 bases and 5 bases, with 16 bases remaining between them. The CDR3 DNA reads as TGTGCTAGGGCTAAGGGGCGACTTGAGACCCAGTACTTC. Amino acids: CARAKGRLETQYF.

The V and J genes are TRBV5-4 and TRBJ2-3; 10 bases map to TRBD2. This CDR3 spans 15 amino acids. From germline, CDR1 is SGHNT and CDR2 YYREEE (reference sequence). Trimming removed 2 bases from V and 5 bases from J; junction bases left unmatched: 5. DNA of the CDR3: TGTGCCAGCAGCTTAGCGGGAGGGCCGGGAGATACGCAGTATTTT. Encoded protein: CASSLAGGPGDTQYF.

This clonotype was counted many times. The CDR3 DNA is TGTGCCAGCAGCCCAAACCAGGGGAACACTGAAGCTTTCTTT. This sequence encodes CASSPNQGNTEAFF. The chain recombines TRBV7-8 with TRBJ1-1, with D possibly matching TRBD1 (5 bases). The germline V gene has CDR1 SGHVS and CDR2 FQNEAQ. V lost 5 bases and J 1 base, leaving 11 bases between the germline ends. The CDR3 runs 14 residues. Supplemented by reference TRBV7-8 and TRBJ1-1, the full variable domain reads GAGVSQSPRYKVAKRGQDVALRCDPISGHVSLFWYQQALGQGPEFLTYFQNEAQLDKSGLPSDRFFAERPEGSVSTLKIQRTQQEDSAVYLCASSPNQGNTEAFFGQGTRLTVV.

This clonotype was counted once. The chain uses TRBV19 and TRBJ1-6; TRBD1 agrees at 8 bases. The V and J ends lost 7 bases and 6 bases, in that order; junction bases with no gene match: 8. This CDR3 comprises 15 residues. CDR1 is LNHDA, CDR2 SQIVND, per germline (reference sequence). The CDR3 bases are TGTGCCAGTAATCCGACAGGGGTGGGTAATTCACCCCTCCACTTT. As protein: CASNPTGVGNSPLHF.

This sequence joins TRBV4-3 and TRBJ2-3, with 13 nucleotides matching TRBD2. Germline-derived CDR1 and CDR2 are LGHNA and YSLEER. The CDR3 consists of 16 residues. V was clipped by 3 bases and J by 5 bases; unmatched bases: 5. CDR3: CASSQLTSGGKDTQYF. CDR3 coding DNA: TGCGCCAGCAGCCAGTTGACTAGCGGGGGGAAAGATACGCAGTATTTT.

This chain uses TRBV7-9 with TRBJ2-1; D could derive from TRBD1 or TRBD2 (6 bases each). CDR3 size: 15 residues. Germline V gene lookup returns CDR1 SEHNR and CDR2 FQNEAQ (reference sequence). V was cut by 2 bases and J by 4 bases, with 12 bases left in between. Written as DNA, the CDR3 is TGTGCCAGCAGCTTAACGGGGGCCACGTACAATGAGCAGTTCTTC. It translates to CASSLTGATYNEQFF.

The chain uses TRBV25-1 and TRBJ2-5; possible D gene TRBD2, 6 bases. The V and J ends lost 7 bases and 2 bases respectively, with 17 bases between them. The CDR3 length is 15 residues. Germline V CDR1 and CDR2: MGHDK, SYGVNS. The CDR3 protein is CASNDGAGKQETQYF. The CDR3 DNA is TGTGCCAGCAACGATGGGGCGGGGAAACAAGAGACCCAGTACTTC.

This sequence joins TRBV7-2 and TRBJ1-1; a possible D gene is TRBD1 (6 bases). The V gene lost 0 bases and the J gene lost 0 bases, with 11 bases spanning the gap. The CDR3 sequence is 16 residues long. Germline V gene sequence: CDR1 SGHTA, CDR2 FQGNSA. CDR3 region: CASSLAQGPLNTEAFF. CDR3 in DNA: TGTGCCAGCAGCTTAGCGCAGGGGCCTCTGAACACTGAAGCTTTCTTT.

This sequence joins TRBV19 and TRBJ2-1; possibly TRBD2 for D (7 bases). Trimming stripped 2 bases from V and 4 bases from J, with 15 bases between. This CDR3 region has 16 residues. In germline, CDR1 is LNHDA, CDR2 SQIVND (reference sequence). CDR3 DNA: TGTGCCAGTAGTATACTTCGAGGGGGGGGATACAATGAGCAGTTCTTC. Amino acids: CASSILRGGGYNEQFF. The full variable domain, rest sourced from reference TRBV19 and TRBJ2-1, is DGGITQSPKYLFRKEGQNVTLSCEQNLNHDAMYWYRQDPGQGLRLIYYSQIVNDFQKGDIAEGYSVSREKKESFPLTVTSAQKNPTAFYLCASSILRGGGYNEQFFGPGTRLTVL.

CDR3 nucleotides: TGTGCCAGCAGCTTAGAAGCGGCCTTCGAGCAGTACGTC. This encodes CASSLEAAFEQYV. The chain is built from TRBV11-2 and TRBJ2-7, with TRBD2 as a possible D gene (5 bases). The germline CDR1 and CDR2 sequences are SGHAT and FQNNGV. The germline V and J ends were trimmed by 0 bases and 6 bases, with 9 bases remaining between them. CDR3 length: 13 residues.

Comment on this clonotype: One end of the junction varies from germline; a read error may be responsible. J is TRBJ1-4 and V is TRBV27; D unclear. The length of the CDR3 is 14 residues. The germline gives CDR1 MNHEY, CDR2 SMNVEV (reference sequence). The CDR3 sequence is CASSVSGANEKLFF. CDR3 coding DNA: TGTGCCAGCAGTGTATCCGGGGCTAATGAAAAACTGTTTTTT.

This clonotype was seen a few times. This chain links TRBV4-3 with TRBJ1-2; D possibly corresponds to TRBD1 (5 bases). The CDR3 spans 17 residues. Germline CDR1 and CDR2: LGHNA and YSLEER. With 2 bases removed from V and 2 bases from J, the gap between germline ends came to 18 bases. The CDR3 nucleotides are TGCGCCAGCAGCCAATCCCACGAGGCGGAGGGGAACTATGGCTACACCTTC. This gives the protein CASSQSHEAEGNYGYTF.

A word on this clonotype: A much larger clone lies a single base off, so this may be a read error. V is TRBV6-8 and J is TRBJ2-1; no clear D. This CDR3 spans 11 amino acids. The V end was cut by 2 bases, the J end by 8 bases, with 4 bases between. The V gene's germline CDR1 is MNHGY and CDR2 SAAAGT. Here the CDR3 reads CASSYKDEQFF. CDR3 bases: TGTGCCAGCAGTTACAAGGATGAGCAGTTCTTC.

This clonotype turned up a few times. The CDR3 region is CASRKGQGLAGIYEQYV. CDR3 nucleotide sequence: TGTGCCAGCAGGAAGGGCCAAGGACTAGCGGGCATCTACGAGCAGTACGTC. The chain employs TRBV6-2 or TRBV6-3 and TRBJ2-7; 11 bases align to TRBD2. The germline V gene has CDR1 MNHEY and CDR2 SVGEGT. The CDR3 length is 17 residues. V shed 6 bases and J 3 bases; nucleotides not matched to a gene: 13.

This chain uses TRBV27 with TRBJ1-1; a weak D match, TRBD1 (5 bases). Germline V gives CDR1 MNHEY, CDR2 SMNVEV (reference sequence). This CDR3 has 17 amino acids. V was cut by 6 bases and J by 5 bases, with 25 bases left in between. The CDR3 loop is CASSRYFPGGVGTEAFF. CDR3 DNA: TGTGCCAGCAGCCGTTATTTCCCGGGGGGGGTGGGAACTGAAGCTTTCTTT.

This chain links TRBV7-2 with TRBJ2-2, with TRBD2 matching 8 bases. In germline, CDR1 is SGHTA, CDR2 FQGNSA. The J segment lost 3 bases and the V segment lost 1 base, leaving 4 bases of the junction unmatched. The CDR3 covers 16 residues. CDR3 nucleotide sequence: TGTGCCAGCAGCTTAGGGGGACTAGGATACACCGGGGAGCTGTTTTTT. This encodes CASSLGGLGYTGELFF.

This clonotype has a count of ten or more. V usage is TRBV6-5 and J usage is TRBJ1-4; D not certain. The V and J ends lost 2 bases and 0 bases respectively, with 7 bases between them. CDR3 length equals 15 residues. Germline-derived CDR1 and CDR2 are MNHEY and SVGAGI. CDR3 amino acids: CASSYQQPTNEKLFF. CDR3 nucleotides: TGTGCCAGCAGTTACCAACAGCCAACTAATGAAAAACTGTTTTTT.

This sequence joins TRBV6-6 and TRBJ1-3; a possible D gene is TRBD1 (5 bases). The germline gives CDR1 MNHNY, CDR2 SVGAGI (reference sequence). Trimming took off 2 bases at V and 2 bases at J, with 7 bases between the two ends. The CDR3 has 14 residues. CDR3 sequence: CASSYGGPGNTIYF. The CDR3 DNA reads as TGTGCCAGCAGTTACGGGGGACCTGGAAACACCATATATTTT.

The chain carries TRBV25-1 and TRBJ2-6; no clear D gene. The V end lost 5 bases, the J end lost 0 bases, and 14 bases lay between the germline ends. Germline V gene data show CDR1 as MGHDK and CDR2 as SYGVNS. The CDR3 runs 17 residues. The CDR3 coding sequence is TGTGCCAGCAGTTTCCGCATGAAGCCCTCTGGGGCCAACGTCCTGACTTTC. Translation gives CASSFRMKPSGANVLTF.

In its sample, this clonotype was seen many times. The chain joins TRBV6-6 to TRBJ2-5, with unresolved D. Germline CDR1 reads MNHNY; CDR2 reads SVGAGI (reference sequence). Trimming took off 4 bases at V and 5 bases at J, with 11 bases between the two ends. The CDR3 consists of 13 residues. In nucleotides, the CDR3 is TGTGCCAGCAGTTCTGGACGCGTTGAGACCCAGTACTTC. It encodes CASSSGRVETQYF.

The chain has TRBV5-4 and TRBJ2-5; 10 bases line up with TRBD2. Unmatched junction bases numbered 9, after V lost 0 bases and J lost 7 bases. The germline V gene encodes CDR1 SGHNT and CDR2 YYREEE (reference sequence). The CDR3 totals 16 residues. The CDR3 here is CASSLEPAGGPGTQYF. Here the CDR3 DNA reads TGTGCCAGCAGCTTGGAACCAGCGGGAGGGCCTGGGACCCAGTACTTC.

This clonotype has a count of ten or more. V is TRBV7-2 and J is TRBJ2-1, with 8 bases fitting TRBD2. Trimming took 1 base from V and 2 from J; bases not matched to a gene: 10. This CDR3 is built from 18 residues. Germline lookup yields CDR1 SGHTA and CDR2 FQGNSA. CDR3 amino acids: CASSLGVAGSGTYNEQFF. DNA for the CDR3: TGTGCCAGCAGCTTAGGGGTAGCGGGATCAGGCACCTACAATGAGCAGTTCTTC.

In its sample, this clonotype was seen a few times. This chain links TRBV7-2 with TRBJ1-2, with 9 bases fitting TRBD1. Germline-derived CDR1 and CDR2 are SGHTA and FQGNSA. CDR3 length: 15 residues. The trim removed 5 bases at V and 5 bases at J, leaving 9 bases unmatched. CDR3 loop: CASSLNSGTGYGYTF. For the CDR3, the DNA is TGTGCCAGCAGCCTAAACTCCGGGACAGGGTATGGCTACACCTTC.

Only a few counts were recorded for this clonotype. This rearrangement joins TRBV6-6 to TRBJ1-5, with D unclear. Trimming removed 6 bases from V and 2 bases from J, with 17 bases in between. This CDR3 is built from 16 residues. Germline values: CDR1 MNHNY, CDR2 SVGAGI (reference sequence). The CDR3 sequence is CASRIRWDLGNQPQHF. In nucleotides, the CDR3 is TGTGCCAGCAGGATACGTTGGGATCTGGGCAATCAGCCCCAGCATTTT.

This clonotype was counted only a few times. The chain recombines TRBV7-9 with TRBJ1-2, with D hard to call. The CDR3 totals 16 residues. Trimming took 2 bases from V and 4 from J, leaving 17 bases between them. Germline V gives CDR1 SEHNR, CDR2 FQNEAQ (reference sequence). The CDR3 sequence is CASSLYLAPRPYGYTF. In DNA, the CDR3 is TGTGCCAGCAGCTTATATCTAGCTCCCAGGCCCTATGGCTACACCTTC.

This clonotype has just a few counts. The chain combines TRBV7-2 with TRBJ1-5; 7 bases line up with TRBD1. CDR3 size: 16 residues. Germline CDR1 SGHTA, CDR2 FQGNSA. Trimming cost V 5 bases and J 4 bases; bases outside gene matches: 11. The CDR3 protein is CASSTRTGEGNQPQHF. CDR3 sequence (DNA): TGTGCCAGCAGCACACGCACAGGGGAGGGAAATCAGCCCCAGCATTTT.

This clonotype has a handful of counts. The chain recombines TRBV4-1 with TRBJ2-7; TRBD1 might be the D (5 bases). Germline CDR1 reads MGHRA; CDR2 reads YSYEKL. The CDR3 is 16 residues long. V was clipped by 0 bases and J by 1 base, with 13 bases between them. CDR3 loop: CASSQEAQGLSYEQYF. In nucleotides, the CDR3 is TGCGCCAGCAGCCAAGAAGCTCAGGGCCTATCCTACGAGCAGTACTTC.